This is a list of T cell receptor beta chains from one sample in a study of blood T cell repertoires in COVID-19. TCRdb's copy holds only in-frame clones and misses some; the assay was immunoSEQ multiplex PCR. Of around 130,000 clones in the sample, approximately 80% were seen once. The sample was PBMCs or T cells enriched from blood (not recorded which). Receptor source: a woman under 30 who had been exposed to COVID-19. The CDR3 runs from the conserved cysteine through the conserved F or W. Each record gives: J gene, clone size, D gene, CDR3 length, V gene, CDR3 DNA, CDR3 protein. The D gene is left open where the match is weak. Clone size is shown for a subset of rows, as once, few, many or a class of expanded clone.

>TRBJ1-3|few|.|16|TRBV25-1
TGTGCCAGCAGTGAAAATTATGGCAGCTCTGGAAACACCATATATTTT
CASSENYGSSGNTIYF
>TRBJ2-1|few|.|20|TRBV28
TGTGCCAGCAGTTCCCCATGGACAGGGGTGGTAGCGGGAGGATTAGGTGAGCAGTTCTTC
CASSSPWTGVVAGGLGEQFF
>TRBJ2-3|once|TRBD1|14|TRBV29-1
TGCAGCGTTGTAGGGACAGGCAGCACAGATACGCAGTATTTT
CSVVGTGSTDTQYF
>TRBJ1-2|.|TRBD1|13|TRBV11-2
TGTGCCAGCAGCTTAGGACAGGGAGGTGGCTACACCTTC
CASSLGQGGGYTF
>TRBJ2-7|once|.|12|TRBV27
TGTGCCAGCAGTTTTACCCCCGGGAAGCAGTACTTC
CASSFTPGKQYF
>TRBJ2-2|.|TRBD2|16|TRBV19
TGTGCCAGTAGTTCGGGGGGAAGCGTCAACACCGGGGAGCTGTTTTTT
CASSSGGSVNTGELFF
>TRBJ2-2|.|.|15|TRBV7-3
TGTGCCAGCAGCCAAGACTATTGGAACACCGGGGAGCTGTTTTTT
CASSQDYWNTGELFF
>TRBJ2-7|few|TRBD2|15|TRBV16
TGTGCCAGCAGCCAGGCTAGCGGGGGCTCCTACGAGCAGTACTTC
CASSQASGGSYEQYF
>TRBJ2-7|.|TRBD2|14|TRBV27
TGTGCCAGCAGTTCAGCGGGAGGATCCTACGAGCAGTACTTC
CASSSAGGSYEQYF
>TRBJ2-1|.|.|16|TRBV11-3
TGTGCCAGCAGCTTAGGTCAGGGGTACTCCTACAATGAGCAGTTCTTC
CASSLGQGYSYNEQFF
>TRBJ2-7|.|TRBD2|13|TRBV5-8
TGTGCCAGCAACTCGGGAGGACCCTACGAGCAGTACTTC
CASNSGGPYEQYF
>TRBJ2-7|.|TRBD2|19|TRBV7-9
TGTGCCAGCAGCTCCTCGCAAGGGACTAGCGGGCTCCTAACCTACGAGCAGTACTTC
CASSSSQGTSGLLTYEQYF
>TRBJ2-1|.|.|12|TRBV19
TGTGCCAGTAGCGACTTCTACAATGAGCAGTTCTTC
CASSDFYNEQFF
>TRBJ1-6|.|TRBD1|13|TRBV10-3
TGTGCCATCAGGGAGACAGGGGATTCACCCCTCCACTTT
CAIRETGDSPLHF
>TRBJ2-7|.|.|14|TRBV5-1
TGCGCCAGCAGGCCGAACAGGTCCCCCTACGAGCAGTACTTC
CASRPNRSPYEQYF
>TRBJ1-6|.|TRBD1|16|TRBV6-5
TGTGCCAGCAGTTTAAAACCGGGACAGTATAATTCACCCCTCCACTTT
CASSLKPGQYNSPLHF
>TRBJ1-2|.|.|14|TRBV20-1
TGCAGTGCTAGTCTACTATCGGCACCATATGGCTACACCTTC
CSASLLSAPYGYTF
>TRBJ2-1|once|.|15|TRBV11-2
TGTGCCAGCAGCTTAGAGAATAGCGGTTACAATGAGCAGTTCTTC
CASSLENSGYNEQFF
>TRBJ1-1|.|TRBD1|16|TRBV27
TGTGCCAGCAGTTTAAGGGACAGCTCCTTGAACACTGAAGCTTTCTTT
CASSLRDSSLNTEAFF
>TRBJ1-4|.|.|15|TRBV18
TGTGCCAGCTCACTAACGACAGGAACTAATGAAAAACTGTTTTTT
CASSLTTGTNEKLFF
>TRBJ2-7|.|TRBD1|14|TRBV25-1
TGTGCCAGCAGGAAGACAGGGCGCACGTACGAGCAGTACTTC
CASRKTGRTYEQYF
>TRBJ1-3|.|.|14|TRBV30
TGTGCCTGGAGTAACGGGGGCTCTGGAAACACCATATATTTT
CAWSNGGSGNTIYF
>TRBJ1-4|.|.|13|TRBV10-3
TGTGCCACTTCGACCGGGACTAATGAAAAACTGTTTTTT
CATSTGTNEKLFF
>TRBJ1-1|once|.|16|TRBV5-1
TGCGCCAGCAGCTTGGATGCAGGAACCATGAACACTGAAGCTTTCTTT
CASSLDAGTMNTEAFF
>TRBJ1-5|.|.|16|TRBV28
TGTGCCAGCAGTTTATCCTCCGTCAGGTCCGGACAGCCCCAGCATTTT
CASSLSSVRSGQPQHF
>TRBJ1-1|few|TRBD1|15|TRBV3-1/TRBV3-2
TGTGCCAGCAGCCCGCATACAGGGGGAAGGACTGAAGCTTTCTTT
CASSPHTGGRTEAFF
>TRBJ2-1|.|TRBD1|15|TRBV28
TGTGCCAGCAGTTCGACAGGGGGCAGTTCGTTTGAGCAGTTCTTC
CASSSTGGSSFEQFF
>TRBJ2-3|.|TRBD2|15|TRBV24-1
TGTGCCACCGGCCGAGGGACTAGCCGCCCAGATACGCAGTATTTT
CATGRGTSRPDTQYF
>TRBJ2-5|few|.|16|TRBV24-1
TGTGCCACCAGTGATTTGGGTAGGTACCTGAGGGAGACCCAGTACTTC
CATSDLGRYLRETQYF
>TRBJ2-3|.|TRBD2|15|TRBV29-1
TGCAGCGTTGAAAGGAGCGGGGTAGGCACAGATACGCAGTATTTT
CSVERSGVGTDTQYF
>TRBJ1-1|.|TRBD1|13|TRBV6-5
TGTGCCAGCAGACGAGACAGGGTCACTGAAGCTTTCTTT
CASRRDRVTEAFF
>TRBJ2-5|.|TRBD1|16|TRBV9
TGTGCCAGCAGCGTCTCGGGACAGGTGCAAGGGGAGACCCAGTACTTC
CASSVSGQVQGETQYF
>TRBJ1-1|.|.|13|TRBV28
TGTGCCAGCAGTCGGCGTTGGGGGGCTGAAGCTTTCTTT
CASSRRWGAEAFF